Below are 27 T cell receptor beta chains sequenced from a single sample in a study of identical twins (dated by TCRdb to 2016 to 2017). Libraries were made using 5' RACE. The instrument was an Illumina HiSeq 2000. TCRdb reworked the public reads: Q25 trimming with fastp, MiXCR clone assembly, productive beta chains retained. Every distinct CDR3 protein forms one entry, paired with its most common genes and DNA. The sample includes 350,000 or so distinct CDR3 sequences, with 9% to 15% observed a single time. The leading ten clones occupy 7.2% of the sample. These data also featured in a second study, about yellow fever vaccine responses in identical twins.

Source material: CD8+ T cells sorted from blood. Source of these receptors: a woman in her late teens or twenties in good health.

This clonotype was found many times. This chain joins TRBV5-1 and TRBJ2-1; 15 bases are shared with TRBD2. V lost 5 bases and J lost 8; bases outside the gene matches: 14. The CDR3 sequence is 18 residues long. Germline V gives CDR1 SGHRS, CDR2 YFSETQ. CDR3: CASSPGTSGGPRSDEQFF. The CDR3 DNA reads TGCGCCAGCAGTCCCGGGACTAGCGGGGGGCCCAGAAGCGATGAGCAGTTCTTC.

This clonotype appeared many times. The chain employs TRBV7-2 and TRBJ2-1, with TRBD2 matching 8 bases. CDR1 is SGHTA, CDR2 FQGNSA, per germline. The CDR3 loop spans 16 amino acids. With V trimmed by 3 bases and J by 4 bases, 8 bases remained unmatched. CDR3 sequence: CASSFRSGGGYNEQFF. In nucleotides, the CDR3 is TGTGCCAGCAGCTTTAGGAGCGGGGGTGGGTACAATGAGCAGTTCTTC.

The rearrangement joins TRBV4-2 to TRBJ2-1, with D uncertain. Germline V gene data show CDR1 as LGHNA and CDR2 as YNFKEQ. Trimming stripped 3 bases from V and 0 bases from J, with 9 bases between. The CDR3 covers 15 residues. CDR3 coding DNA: TGTGCCAGCAGCCAGGGCTCTTCCTCCTACAATGAGCAGTTCTTC. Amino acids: CASSQGSSSYNEQFF.

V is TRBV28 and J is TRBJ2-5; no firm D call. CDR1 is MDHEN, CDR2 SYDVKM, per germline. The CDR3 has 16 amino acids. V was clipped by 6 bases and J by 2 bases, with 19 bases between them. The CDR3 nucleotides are TGTGCCAGCAGAGAAAGTCCGGGTTTCGGACAAGAGACCCAGTACTTC. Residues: CASRESPGFGQETQYF. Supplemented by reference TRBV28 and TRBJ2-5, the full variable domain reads DVKVTQSSRYLVKRTGEKVFLECVQDMDHENMFWYRQDPGLGLRLIYFSYDVKMKEKGDIPEGYSVSREKKERFSLILESASTNQTSMYLCASRESPGFGQETQYFGPGTRLLVL.

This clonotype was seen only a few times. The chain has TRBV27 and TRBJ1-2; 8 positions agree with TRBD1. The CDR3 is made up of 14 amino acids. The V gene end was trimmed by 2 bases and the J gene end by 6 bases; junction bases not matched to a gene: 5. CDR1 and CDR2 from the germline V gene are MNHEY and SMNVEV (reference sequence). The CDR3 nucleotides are TGTGCCAGCAGTTTAAATCAGGGGGCAGATGGCTACACCTTC. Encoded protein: CASSLNQGADGYTF.

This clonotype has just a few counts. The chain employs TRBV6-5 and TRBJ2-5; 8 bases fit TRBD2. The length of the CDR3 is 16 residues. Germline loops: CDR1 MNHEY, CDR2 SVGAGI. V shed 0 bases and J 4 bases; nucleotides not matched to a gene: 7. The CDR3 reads CASSYSTAGGGETQYF. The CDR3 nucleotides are TGTGCCAGCAGTTACTCGACCGCGGGGGGAGGAGAGACCCAGTACTTC.

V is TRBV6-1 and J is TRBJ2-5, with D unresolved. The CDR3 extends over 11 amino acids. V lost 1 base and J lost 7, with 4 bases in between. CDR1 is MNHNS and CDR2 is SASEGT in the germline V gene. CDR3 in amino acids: CASSEVGTQYF. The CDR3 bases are TGTGCCAGCAGTGAAGTAGGGACCCAGTACTTC.

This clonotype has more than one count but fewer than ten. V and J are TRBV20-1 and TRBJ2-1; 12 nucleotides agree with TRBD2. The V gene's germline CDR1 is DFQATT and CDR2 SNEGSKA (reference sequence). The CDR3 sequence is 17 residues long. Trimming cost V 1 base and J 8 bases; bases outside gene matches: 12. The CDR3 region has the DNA TGCAGTGCTAGAGCCTCTAGCGGGAGGGCCTCTATTCATGAGCAGTTCTTC. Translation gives CSARASSGRASIHEQFF.

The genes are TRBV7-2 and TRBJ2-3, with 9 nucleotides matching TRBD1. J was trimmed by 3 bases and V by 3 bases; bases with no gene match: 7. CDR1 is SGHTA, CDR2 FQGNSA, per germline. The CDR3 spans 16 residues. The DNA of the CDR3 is TGTGCCAGCAGCTTCGTACCGGGACAGGGAACAGATACGCAGTATTTT. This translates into CASSFVPGQGTDTQYF.

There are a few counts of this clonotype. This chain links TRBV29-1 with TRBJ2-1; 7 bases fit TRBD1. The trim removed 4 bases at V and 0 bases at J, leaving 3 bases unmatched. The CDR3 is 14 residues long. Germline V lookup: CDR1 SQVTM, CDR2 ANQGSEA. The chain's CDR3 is CSVVPGGSYNEQFF. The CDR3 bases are TGCAGCGTTGTCCCAGGGGGCTCCTACAATGAGCAGTTCTTC.

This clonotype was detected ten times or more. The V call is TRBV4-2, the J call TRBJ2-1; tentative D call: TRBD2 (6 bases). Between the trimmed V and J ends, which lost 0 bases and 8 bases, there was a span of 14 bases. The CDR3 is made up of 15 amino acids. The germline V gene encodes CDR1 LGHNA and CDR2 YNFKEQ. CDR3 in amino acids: CASSQDNWEVDEQFF. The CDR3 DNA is TGTGCCAGCAGCCAAGATAATTGGGAGGTCGATGAGCAGTTCTTC.

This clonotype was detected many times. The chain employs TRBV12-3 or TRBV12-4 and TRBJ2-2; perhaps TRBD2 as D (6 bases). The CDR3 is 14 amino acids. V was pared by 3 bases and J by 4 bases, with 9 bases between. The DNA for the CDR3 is TGTGCCAGCAGTTTCGGCGGGATCACCGGGGAGCTGTTTTTT. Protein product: CASSFGGITGELFF.

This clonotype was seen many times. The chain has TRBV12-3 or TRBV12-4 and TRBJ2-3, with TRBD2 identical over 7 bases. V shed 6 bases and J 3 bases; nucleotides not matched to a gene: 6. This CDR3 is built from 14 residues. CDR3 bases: TGTGCCAGCAGGTCCAGAGCGGGGACAGATACGCAGTATTTT. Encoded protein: CASRSRAGTDTQYF.

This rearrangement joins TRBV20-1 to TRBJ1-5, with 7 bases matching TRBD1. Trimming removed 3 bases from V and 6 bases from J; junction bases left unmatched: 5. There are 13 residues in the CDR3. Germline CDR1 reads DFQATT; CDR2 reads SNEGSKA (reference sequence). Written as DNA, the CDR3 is TGCAGTGCTAGCCTACAGGGGTTTCAGCCCCAGCATTTT. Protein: CSASLQGFQPQHF.

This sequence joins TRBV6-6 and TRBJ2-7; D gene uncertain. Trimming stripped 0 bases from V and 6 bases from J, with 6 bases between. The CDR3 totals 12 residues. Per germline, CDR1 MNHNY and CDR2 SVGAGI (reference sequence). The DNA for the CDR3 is TGTGCCAGCAGTTACTCGAGTATCGAGCAGTACTTC. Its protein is CASSYSSIEQYF.

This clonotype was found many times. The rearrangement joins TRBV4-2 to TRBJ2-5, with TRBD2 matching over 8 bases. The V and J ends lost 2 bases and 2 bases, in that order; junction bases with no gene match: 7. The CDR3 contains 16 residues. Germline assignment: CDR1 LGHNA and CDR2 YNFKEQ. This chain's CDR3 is CASSQPGLEAQETQYF. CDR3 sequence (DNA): TGTGCCAGCAGCCAACCGGGACTAGAGGCGCAAGAGACCCAGTACTTC.

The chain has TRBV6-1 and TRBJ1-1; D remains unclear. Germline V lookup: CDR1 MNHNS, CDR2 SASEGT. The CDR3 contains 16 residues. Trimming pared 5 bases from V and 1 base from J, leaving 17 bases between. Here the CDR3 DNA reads TGTGCCAGCAGTAAGGACCCTTCACGGGGGAACACTGAAGCTTTCTTT. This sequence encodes CASSKDPSRGNTEAFF.

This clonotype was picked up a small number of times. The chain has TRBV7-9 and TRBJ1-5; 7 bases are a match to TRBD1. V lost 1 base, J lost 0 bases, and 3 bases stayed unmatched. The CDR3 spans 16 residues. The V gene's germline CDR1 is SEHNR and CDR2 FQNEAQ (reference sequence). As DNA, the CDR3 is TGTGCCAGCAGCTTAGGACAGGGCTATAGCAATCAGCCCCAGCATTTT. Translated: CASSLGQGYSNQPQHF.

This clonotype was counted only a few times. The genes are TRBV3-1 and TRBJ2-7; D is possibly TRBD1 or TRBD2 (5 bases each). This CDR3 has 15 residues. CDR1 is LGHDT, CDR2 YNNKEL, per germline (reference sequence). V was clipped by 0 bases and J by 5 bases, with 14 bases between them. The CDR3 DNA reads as TGTGCCAGCAGCCAAGAGTTAGCGACAGCCCACGAGCAGTACTTC. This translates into CASSQELATAHEQYF.

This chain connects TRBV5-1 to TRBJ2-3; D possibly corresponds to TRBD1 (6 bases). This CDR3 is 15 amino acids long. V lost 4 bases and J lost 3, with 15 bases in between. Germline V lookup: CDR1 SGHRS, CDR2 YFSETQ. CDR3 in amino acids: CASSPLDSRTDTQYF. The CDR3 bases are TGCGCCAGCAGCCCCTTGGACAGTCGAACAGATACGCAGTATTTT.

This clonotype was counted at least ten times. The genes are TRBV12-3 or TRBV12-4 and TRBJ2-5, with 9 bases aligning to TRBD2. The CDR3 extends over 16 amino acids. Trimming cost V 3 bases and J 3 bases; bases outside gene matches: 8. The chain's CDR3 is CASSFLAGWGEETQYF. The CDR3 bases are TGTGCCAGCAGTTTTCTAGCGGGATGGGGAGAAGAGACCCAGTACTTC.

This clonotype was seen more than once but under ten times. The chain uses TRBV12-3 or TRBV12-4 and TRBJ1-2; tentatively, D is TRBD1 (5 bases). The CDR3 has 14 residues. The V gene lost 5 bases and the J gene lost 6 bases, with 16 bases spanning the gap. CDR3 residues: CASSPPQMTDGYTF. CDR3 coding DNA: TGTGCCAGCAGTCCCCCTCAAATGACAGATGGCTACACCTTC.

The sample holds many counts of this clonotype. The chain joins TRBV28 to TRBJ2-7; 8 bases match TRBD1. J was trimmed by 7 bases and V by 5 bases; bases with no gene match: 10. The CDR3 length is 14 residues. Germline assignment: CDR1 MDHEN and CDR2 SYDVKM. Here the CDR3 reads CASSLTEDRAEQYV. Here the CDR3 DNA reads TGTGCCAGCAGTCTGACCGAGGACAGGGCTGAGCAGTACGTC.

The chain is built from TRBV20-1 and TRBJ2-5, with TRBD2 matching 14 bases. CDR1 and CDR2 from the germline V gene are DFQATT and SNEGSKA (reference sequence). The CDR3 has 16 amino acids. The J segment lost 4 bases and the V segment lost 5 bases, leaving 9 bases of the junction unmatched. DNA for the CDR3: TGCAGTGCTCTTAGACTAGCGGGGGGGCCTTTAGAGACCCAGTACTTC. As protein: CSALRLAGGPLETQYF.

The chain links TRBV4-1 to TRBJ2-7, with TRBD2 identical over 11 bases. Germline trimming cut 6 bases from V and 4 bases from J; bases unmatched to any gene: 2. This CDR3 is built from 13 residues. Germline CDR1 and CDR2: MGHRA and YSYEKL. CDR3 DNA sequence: TGCGCCAGCAGTAGCGGGGGGGTATACGAGCAGTACGTC. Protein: CASSSGGVYEQYV.

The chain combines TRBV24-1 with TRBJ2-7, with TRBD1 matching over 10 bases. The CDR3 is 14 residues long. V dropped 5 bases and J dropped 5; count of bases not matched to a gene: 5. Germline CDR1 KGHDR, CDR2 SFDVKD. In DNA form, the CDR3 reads TGTGCCACCAGTGCCGTCGGGACAGGGGACGAGCAGTACTTC. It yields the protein CATSAVGTGDEQYF.

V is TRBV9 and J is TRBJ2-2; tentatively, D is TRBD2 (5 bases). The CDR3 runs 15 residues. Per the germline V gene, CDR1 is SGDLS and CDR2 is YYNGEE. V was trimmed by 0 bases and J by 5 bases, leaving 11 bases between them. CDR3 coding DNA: TGTGCCAGCAGCGTAGGCGAGGGTTGGACCGGGGAGCTGTTTTTT. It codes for CASSVGEGWTGELFF.